This T cell receptor beta chain was observed in a study of shared clonotypes between healthy human individuals. Study in general: The study used three CD4 naive, three CD4 memory, two CD8 naive and one CD8 memory plate per donor. General study results and limits: Non-shared clonotypes displayed generation probabilities falling below those of clonotypes present in all four donors.

Details on this clone: What it recognizes is unknown.

Data came from immunoSEQ multiplex PCR; TCRdb stores just in-frame clones and leaves some out. The profile shows about 2.2 million clones, around 93% of them singletons. Terminally differentiated effector memory CD45RA+ cells were excluded from the naive CD8 cells, which were CD45RO-negative and positively selected for CCR7. Trimming cost V 4 bases and J 6 bases, with 12 bases left between them. The germline V gene has CDR1 SEHNR and CDR2 FQNEAQ (reference sequence). The CDR3 has 13 residues. Material: naive CD8+ T cells from PBMCs. The chain couples TRBV7-9 to TRBJ1-2; weak D call: TRBD1 (6 bases). The receptor was isolated from a young man in good health. Some clones in this sample may be carry-over from other donors' samples. Written as DNA, the CDR3 is TGTGCCAGCAGCTGGGGGGGGCCCGATGGCTACACCTTC. Protein product: CASSWGGPDGYTF.